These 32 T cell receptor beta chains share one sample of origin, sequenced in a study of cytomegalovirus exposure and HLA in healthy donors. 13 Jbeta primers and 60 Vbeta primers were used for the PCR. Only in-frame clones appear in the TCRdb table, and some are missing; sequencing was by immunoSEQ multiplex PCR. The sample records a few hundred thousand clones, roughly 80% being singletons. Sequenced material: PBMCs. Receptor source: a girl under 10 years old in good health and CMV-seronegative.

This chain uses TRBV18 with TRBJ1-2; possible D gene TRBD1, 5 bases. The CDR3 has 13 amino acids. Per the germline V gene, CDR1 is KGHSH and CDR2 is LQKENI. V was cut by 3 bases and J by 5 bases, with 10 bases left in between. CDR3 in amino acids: CASSPSGGYGYTF. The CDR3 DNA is TGTGCCAGCTCACCTTCGGGGGGTTATGGCTACACCTTC.

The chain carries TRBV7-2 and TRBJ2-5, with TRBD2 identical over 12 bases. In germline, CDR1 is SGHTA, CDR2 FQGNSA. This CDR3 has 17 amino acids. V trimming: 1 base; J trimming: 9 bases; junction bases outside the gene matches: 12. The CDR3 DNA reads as TGTGCCAGCAGCTTAGTGGCTAGCGGGAGGGCCGAATTGGCCCAGTACTTC. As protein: CASSLVASGRAELAQYF. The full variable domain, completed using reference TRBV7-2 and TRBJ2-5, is GAGVSQSPSNKVTEKGKDVELRCDPISGHTALYWYRQSLGQGLEFLIYFQGNSAPDKSGLPSDRFSAERTGGSVSTLTIQRTQQEDSAVYLCASSLVASGRAELAQYFGPGTRLLVL.

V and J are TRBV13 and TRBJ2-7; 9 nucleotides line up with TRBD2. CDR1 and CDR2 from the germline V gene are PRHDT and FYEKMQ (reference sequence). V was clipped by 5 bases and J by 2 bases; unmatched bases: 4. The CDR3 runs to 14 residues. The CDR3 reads CASSLAGRAYEQYF. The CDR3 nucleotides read TGTGCCAGCAGCCTAGCGGGAAGGGCCTACGAGCAGTACTTC.

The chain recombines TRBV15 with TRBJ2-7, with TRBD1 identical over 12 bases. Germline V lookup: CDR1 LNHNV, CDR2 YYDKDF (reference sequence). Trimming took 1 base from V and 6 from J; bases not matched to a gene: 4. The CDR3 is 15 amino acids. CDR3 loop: CATSRGGTGGREQYF. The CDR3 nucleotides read TGTGCCACCAGCAGAGGCGGGACAGGGGGCCGCGAGCAGTACTTC.

The CDR3 DNA sequence: TGTGCCAGCAGCGCCCCCGGGACAGGGGGCCTTGGCTACACCTTC. Residues: CASSAPGTGGLGYTF. The genes are TRBV5-6 and TRBJ1-2; 12 positions match TRBD1. Trimming at V came to 4 bases and at J to 7 bases, leaving 8 bases not matched to a gene. The CDR3 covers 15 residues. CDR1 SGHDT and CDR2 YYEEEE come from the germline V gene.

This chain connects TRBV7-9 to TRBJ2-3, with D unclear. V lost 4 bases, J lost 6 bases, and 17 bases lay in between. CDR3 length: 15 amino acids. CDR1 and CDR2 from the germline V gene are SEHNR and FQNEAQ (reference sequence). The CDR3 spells CASSSKSAPTDTQYF. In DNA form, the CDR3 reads TGTGCCAGCAGCTCGAAATCCGCGCCGACTGATACGCAGTATTTT.

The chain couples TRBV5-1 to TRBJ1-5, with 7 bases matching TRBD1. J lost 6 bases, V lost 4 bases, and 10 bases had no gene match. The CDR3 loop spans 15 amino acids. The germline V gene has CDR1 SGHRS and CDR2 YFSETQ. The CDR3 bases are TGCGCCAGCAGCCCCGGAGGGGGCCCGGGTCAGCCCCAGCATTTT. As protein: CASSPGGGPGQPQHF.

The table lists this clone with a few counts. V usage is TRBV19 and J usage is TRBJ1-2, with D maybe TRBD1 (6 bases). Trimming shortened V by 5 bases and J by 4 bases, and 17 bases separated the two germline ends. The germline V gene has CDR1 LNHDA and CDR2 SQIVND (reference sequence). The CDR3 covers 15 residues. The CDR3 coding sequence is TGTGCCAGTAGTCTCCTAGGGGGGGAATTCTATGGCTACACCTTC. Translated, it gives CASSLLGGEFYGYTF.

CDR3 coding DNA: TGTGCCAGCACCGAGACAGGGAGCTATGGCTACACCTTC. Amino acid sequence: CASTETGSYGYTF. The V and J genes are TRBV6-1 and TRBJ1-2, with 7 bases matching TRBD1. The J segment lost 4 bases and the V segment lost 7 bases, leaving 6 bases of the junction unmatched. Per the germline V gene, CDR1 is MNHNS and CDR2 is SASEGT. The CDR3 covers 13 residues.

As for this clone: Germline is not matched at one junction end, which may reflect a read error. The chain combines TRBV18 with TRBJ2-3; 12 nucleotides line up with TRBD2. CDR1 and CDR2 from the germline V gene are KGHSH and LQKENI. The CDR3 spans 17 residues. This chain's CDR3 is CASSPERGLAGTATQYF. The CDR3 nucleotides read TGTGCCAGCTCACCAGAGAGGGGACTAGCGGGTACAGCTACGCAGTATTTT.

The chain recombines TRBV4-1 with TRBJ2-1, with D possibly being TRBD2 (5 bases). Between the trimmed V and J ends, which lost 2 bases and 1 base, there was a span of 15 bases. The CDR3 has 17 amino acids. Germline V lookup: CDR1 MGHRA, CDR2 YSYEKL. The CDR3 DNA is TGCGCCAGCAGCCAAACCTTTATCGGGGAATCCTACAATGAGCAGTTCTTC. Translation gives CASSQTFIGESYNEQFF.

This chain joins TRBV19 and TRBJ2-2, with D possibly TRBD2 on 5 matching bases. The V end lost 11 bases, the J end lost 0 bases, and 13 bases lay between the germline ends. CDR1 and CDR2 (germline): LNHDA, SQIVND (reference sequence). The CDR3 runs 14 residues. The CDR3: CAAGSTPNTGELFF. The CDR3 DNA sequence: TGTGCCGCGGGCTCTACACCGAACACCGGGGAGCTGTTTTTT.

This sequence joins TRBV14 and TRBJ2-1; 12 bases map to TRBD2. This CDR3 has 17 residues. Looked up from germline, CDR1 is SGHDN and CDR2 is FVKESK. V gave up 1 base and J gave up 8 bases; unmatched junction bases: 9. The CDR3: CASSQALAGGGIDEQFF. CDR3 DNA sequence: TGTGCCAGCAGCCAAGCTCTAGCGGGAGGGGGGATCGATGAGCAGTTCTTC.

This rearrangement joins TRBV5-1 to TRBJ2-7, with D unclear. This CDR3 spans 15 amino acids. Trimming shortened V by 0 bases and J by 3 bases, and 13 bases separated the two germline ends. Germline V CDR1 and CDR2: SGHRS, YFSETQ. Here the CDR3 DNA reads TGCGCCAGCAGCTTGGGCAGTGTACCAGACTACGAGCAGTACTTC. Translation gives CASSLGSVPDYEQYF.

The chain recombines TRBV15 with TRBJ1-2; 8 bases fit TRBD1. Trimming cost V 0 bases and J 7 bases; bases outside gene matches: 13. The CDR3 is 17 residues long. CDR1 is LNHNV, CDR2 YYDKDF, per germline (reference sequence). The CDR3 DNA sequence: TGTGCCACCAGCAGAGATCAGAAAGGACAGGGCTCTGGTGGCTACACCTTC. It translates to CATSRDQKGQGSGGYTF.

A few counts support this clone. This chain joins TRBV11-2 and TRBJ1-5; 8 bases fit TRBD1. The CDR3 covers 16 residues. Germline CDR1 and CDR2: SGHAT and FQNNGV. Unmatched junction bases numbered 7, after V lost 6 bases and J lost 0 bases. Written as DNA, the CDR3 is TGTGCCAGCAGGTTCGACAGGGGCGGTAGCAATCAGCCCCAGCATTTT. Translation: CASRFDRGGSNQPQHF.

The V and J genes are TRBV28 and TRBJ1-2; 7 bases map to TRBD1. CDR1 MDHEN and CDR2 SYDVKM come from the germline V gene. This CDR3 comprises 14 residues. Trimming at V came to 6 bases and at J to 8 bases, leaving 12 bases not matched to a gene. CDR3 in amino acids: CASRPTGLIWGYTF. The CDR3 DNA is TGTGCCAGCAGACCGACAGGGTTGATTTGGGGCTACACCTTC.

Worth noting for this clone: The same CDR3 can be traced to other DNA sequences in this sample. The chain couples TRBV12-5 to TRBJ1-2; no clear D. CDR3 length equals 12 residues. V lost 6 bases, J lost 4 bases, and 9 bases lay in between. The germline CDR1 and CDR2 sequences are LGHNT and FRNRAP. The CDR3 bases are TGTGCTAGTGGCCCCGGGATCTATGGCTACACCTTC. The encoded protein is CASGPGIYGYTF.

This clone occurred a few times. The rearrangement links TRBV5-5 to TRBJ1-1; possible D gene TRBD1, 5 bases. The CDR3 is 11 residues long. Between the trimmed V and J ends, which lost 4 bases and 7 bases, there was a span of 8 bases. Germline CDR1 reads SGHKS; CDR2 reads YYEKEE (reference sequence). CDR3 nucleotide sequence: TGTGCCAGCAGCGGAGGGGTTGAAGCTTTCTTT. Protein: CASSGGVEAFF.

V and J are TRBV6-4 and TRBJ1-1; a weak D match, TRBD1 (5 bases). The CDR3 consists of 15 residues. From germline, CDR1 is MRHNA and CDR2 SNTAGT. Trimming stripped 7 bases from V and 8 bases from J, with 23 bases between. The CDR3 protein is CASKAEEATGGEAFF. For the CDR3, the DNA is TGTGCCAGCAAGGCGGAAGAGGCCACTGGGGGGGAAGCTTTCTTT.

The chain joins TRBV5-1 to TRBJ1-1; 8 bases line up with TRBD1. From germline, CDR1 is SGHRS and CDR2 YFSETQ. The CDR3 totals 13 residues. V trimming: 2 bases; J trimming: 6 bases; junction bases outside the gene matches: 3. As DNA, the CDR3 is TGCGCCAGCAGCTTAGACAGGGGCCCTGAAGCTTTCTTT. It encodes CASSLDRGPEAFF.

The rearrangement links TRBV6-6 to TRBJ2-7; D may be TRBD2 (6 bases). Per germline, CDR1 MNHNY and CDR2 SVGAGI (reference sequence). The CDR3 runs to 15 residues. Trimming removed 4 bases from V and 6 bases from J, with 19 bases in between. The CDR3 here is CASSLGVGRTIEQYF. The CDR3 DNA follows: TGTGCCAGCAGTTTAGGCGTAGGGAGGACCATCGAGCAGTACTTC.

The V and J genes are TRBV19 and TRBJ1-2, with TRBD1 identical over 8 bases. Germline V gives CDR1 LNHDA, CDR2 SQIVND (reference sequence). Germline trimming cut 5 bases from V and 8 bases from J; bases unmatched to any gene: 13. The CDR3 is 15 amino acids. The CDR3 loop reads CASSQDQGALRGYTF. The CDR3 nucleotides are TGTGCCAGTAGTCAAGATCAGGGGGCCTTACGGGGCTACACCTTC.

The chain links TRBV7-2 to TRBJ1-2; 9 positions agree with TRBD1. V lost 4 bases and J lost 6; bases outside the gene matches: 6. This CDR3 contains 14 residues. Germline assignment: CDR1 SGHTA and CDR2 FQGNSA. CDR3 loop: CASSSTDRGDGYTF. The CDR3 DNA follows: TGTGCCAGCAGCTCGACGGACAGGGGTGATGGCTACACCTTC. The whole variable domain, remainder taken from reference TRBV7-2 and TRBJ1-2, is GAGVSQSPSNKVTEKGKDVELRCDPISGHTALYWYRQSLGQGLEFLIYFQGNSAPDKSGLPSDRFSAERTGGSVSTLTIQRTQQEDSAVYLCASSSTDRGDGYTFGSGTRLTVV.

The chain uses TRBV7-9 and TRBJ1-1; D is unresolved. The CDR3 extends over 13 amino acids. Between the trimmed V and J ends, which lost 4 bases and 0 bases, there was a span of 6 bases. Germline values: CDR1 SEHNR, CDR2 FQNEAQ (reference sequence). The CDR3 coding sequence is TGTGCCAGCAGCTCTGAGATGAACACTGAAGCTTTCTTT. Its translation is CASSSEMNTEAFF. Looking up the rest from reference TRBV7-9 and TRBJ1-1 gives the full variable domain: DTGVSQNPRHKITKRGQNVTFRCDPISEHNRLYWYRQTLGQGPEFLTYFQNEAQLEKSRLLSDRFSAERPKGSFSTLEIQRTEQGDSAMYLCASSSEMNTEAFFGQGTRLTVV.

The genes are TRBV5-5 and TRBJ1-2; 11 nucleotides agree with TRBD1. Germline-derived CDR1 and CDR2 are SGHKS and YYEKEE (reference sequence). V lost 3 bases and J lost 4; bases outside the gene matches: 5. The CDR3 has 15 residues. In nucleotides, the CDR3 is TGTGCCAGCAGCTACGGGACAGGGGGTGGCTATGGCTACACCTTC. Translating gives CASSYGTGGGYGYTF.

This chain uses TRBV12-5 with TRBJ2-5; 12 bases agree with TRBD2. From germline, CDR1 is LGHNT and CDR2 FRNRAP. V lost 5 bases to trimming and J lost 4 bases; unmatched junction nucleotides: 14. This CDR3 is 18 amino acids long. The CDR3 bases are TGTGCTAGTGGTAACCTGGGGCTAGCGGGAGGGCCTGGAGAGACCCAGTACTTC. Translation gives CASGNLGLAGGPGETQYF.

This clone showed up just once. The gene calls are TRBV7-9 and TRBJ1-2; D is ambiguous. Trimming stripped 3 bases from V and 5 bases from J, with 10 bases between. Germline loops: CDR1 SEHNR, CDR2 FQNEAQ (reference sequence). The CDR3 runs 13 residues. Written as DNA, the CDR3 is TGTGCCAGCAGCTTTAGGACTGAGTATGGCTACACCTTC. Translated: CASSFRTEYGYTF. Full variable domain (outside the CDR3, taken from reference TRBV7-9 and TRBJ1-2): DTGVSQNPRHKITKRGQNVTFRCDPISEHNRLYWYRQTLGQGPEFLTYFQNEAQLEKSRLLSDRFSAERPKGSFSTLEIQRTEQGDSAMYLCASSFRTEYGYTFGSGTRLTVV.

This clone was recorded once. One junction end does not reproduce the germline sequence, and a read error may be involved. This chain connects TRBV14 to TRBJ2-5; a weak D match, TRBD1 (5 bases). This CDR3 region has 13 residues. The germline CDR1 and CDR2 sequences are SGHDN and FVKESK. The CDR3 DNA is TGTGCCAGCAGTCAAGGACACTGGAAGACCCAGTACTTC. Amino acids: CASSQGHWKTQYF.

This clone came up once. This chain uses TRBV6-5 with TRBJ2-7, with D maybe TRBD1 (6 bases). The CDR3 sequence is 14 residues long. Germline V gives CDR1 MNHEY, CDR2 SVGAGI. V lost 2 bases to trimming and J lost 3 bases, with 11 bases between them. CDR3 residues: CASSYEPTGYEQYF. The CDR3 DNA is TGTGCCAGCAGTTACGAACCGACAGGCTACGAGCAGTACTTC.

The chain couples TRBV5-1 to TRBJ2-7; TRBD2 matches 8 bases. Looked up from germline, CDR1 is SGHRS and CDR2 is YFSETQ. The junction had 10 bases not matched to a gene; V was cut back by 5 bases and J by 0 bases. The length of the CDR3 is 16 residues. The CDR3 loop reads CASSLSGRGSSYEQYF. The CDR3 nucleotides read TGCGCCAGCAGTTTGAGCGGGAGAGGGAGCTCCTACGAGCAGTACTTC.

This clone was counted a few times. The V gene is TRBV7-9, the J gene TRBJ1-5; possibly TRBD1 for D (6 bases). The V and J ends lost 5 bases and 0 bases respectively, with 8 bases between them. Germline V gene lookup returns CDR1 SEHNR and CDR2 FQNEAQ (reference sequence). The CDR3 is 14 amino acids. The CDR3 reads CASSRGGSNQPQHF. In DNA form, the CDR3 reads TGTGCCAGCAGCAGAGGGGGTAGCAATCAGCCCCAGCATTTT. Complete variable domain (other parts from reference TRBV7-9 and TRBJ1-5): DTGVSQNPRHKITKRGQNVTFRCDPISEHNRLYWYRQTLGQGPEFLTYFQNEAQLEKSRLLSDRFSAERPKGSFSTLEIQRTEQGDSAMYLCASSRGGSNQPQHFGDGTRLSIL.